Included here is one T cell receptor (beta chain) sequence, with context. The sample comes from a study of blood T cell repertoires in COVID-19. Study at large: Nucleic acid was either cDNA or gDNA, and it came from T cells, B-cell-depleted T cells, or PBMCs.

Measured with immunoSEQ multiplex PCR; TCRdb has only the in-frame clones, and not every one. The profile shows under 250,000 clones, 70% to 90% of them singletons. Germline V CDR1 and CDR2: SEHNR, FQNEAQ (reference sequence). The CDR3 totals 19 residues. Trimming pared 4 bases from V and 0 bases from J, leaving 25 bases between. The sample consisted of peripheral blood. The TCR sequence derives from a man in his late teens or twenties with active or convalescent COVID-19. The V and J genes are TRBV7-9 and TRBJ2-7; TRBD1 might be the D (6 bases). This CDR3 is CASSSNRGGTSGSSYEQYF. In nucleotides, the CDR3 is TGTGCCAGCAGCTCCAACCGGGGTGGGACATCGGGAAGCTCCTACGAGCAGTACTTC.